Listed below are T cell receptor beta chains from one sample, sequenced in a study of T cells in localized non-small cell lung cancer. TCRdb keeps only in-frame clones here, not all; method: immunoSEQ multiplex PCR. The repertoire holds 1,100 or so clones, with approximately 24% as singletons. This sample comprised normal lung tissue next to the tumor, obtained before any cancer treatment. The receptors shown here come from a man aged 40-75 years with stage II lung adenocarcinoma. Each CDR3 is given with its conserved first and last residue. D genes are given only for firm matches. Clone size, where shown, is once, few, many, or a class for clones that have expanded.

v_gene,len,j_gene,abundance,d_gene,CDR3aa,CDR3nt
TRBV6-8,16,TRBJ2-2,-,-,CASSLGANGAGGELFF,TGTGCCAGCTCCCTTGGGGCTAACGGGGCGGGCGGGGAGCTGTTTTTT
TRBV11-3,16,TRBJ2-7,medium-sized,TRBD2,CASSRNPSGSSYEQYF,TGTGCCAGCAGCCGGAATCCTAGCGGGAGTTCCTACGAGCAGTACTTC
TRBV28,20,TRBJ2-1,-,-,CASSLNLLWTEEKSYNEQFF,TGTGCCAGCAGTTTAAACCTTCTTTGGACAGAGGAAAAATCTTACAATGAGCAGTTCTTC
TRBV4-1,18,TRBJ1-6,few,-,CASSQRGGRGRGNSPLHF,TGCGCCAGCAGCCAGAGGGGAGGCAGGGGACGTGGGAATTCACCCCTCCACTTT
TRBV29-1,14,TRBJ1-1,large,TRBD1,CSVDWDRETDEAFF,TGCAGCGTTGACTGGGACAGGGAAACCGATGAAGCTTTCTTT
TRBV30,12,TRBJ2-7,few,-,CAWTRDGYEQYF,TGTGCCTGGACCAGGGACGGCTACGAGCAGTACTTC
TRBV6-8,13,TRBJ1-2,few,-,CAISSGLDYGYTF,TGTGCCATCAGTTCAGGGCTCGACTATGGCTACACCTTC
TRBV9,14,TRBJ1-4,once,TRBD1,CASSADRVDEKLFF,TGTGCCAGCAGCGCCGACAGGGTGGACGAAAAACTGTTTTTT
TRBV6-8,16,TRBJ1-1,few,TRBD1,CASRPGQGRGGPEAFF,TGTGCCAGCAGACCGGGACAGGGGCGTGGAGGGCCTGAAGCTTTCTTT
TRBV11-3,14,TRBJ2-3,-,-,CASSSYRGTDTQYF,TGTGCCAGCAGCTCCTACAGGGGCACAGATACGCAGTATTTT
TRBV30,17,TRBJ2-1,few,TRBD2,CAWSGAGGHFSYNEQFF,TGTGCCTGGAGTGGCGCGGGGGGCCACTTCTCCTACAATGAGCAGTTCTTC
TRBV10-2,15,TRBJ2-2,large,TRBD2,CASNGLAANTGELFF,TGCGCCAGCAATGGTCTAGCGGCCAACACCGGGGAGCTGTTTTTT
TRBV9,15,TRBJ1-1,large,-,CASSVGVSMNTEAFF,TGTGCCAGCAGCGTAGGGGTCAGCATGAACACTGAAGCTTTCTTT
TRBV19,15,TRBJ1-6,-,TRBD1,CASSIGQGANSPLHF,TGTGCCAGTAGTATAGGCCAGGGGGCGAATTCACCCCTCCACTTT
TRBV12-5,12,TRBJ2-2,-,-,CASGLGAGELFF,TGTGCTAGTGGTTTGGGCGCCGGGGAGCTGTTTTTT
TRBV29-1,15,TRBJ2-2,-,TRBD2,CSVPLAGLNTGELFF,TGCAGCGTTCCTCTAGCGGGGCTGAACACCGGGGAGCTGTTTTTT
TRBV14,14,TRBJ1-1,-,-,CASRRGTGNTEAFF,TGTGCCAGCAGACGGGGGACGGGGAACACTGAAGCTTTCTTT
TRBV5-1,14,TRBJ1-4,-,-,CASTSGPSNEKLFF,TGCGCCAGCACGAGCGGTCCTTCTAATGAAAAACTGTTTTTT
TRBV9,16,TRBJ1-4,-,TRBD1,CASSVANRGRGEKLFF,TGTGCCAGCAGCGTAGCCAATAGGGGGCGAGGGGAAAAACTGTTTTTT
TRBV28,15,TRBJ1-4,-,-,CASSLFVQGAEKLFF,TGTGCCAGCAGTTTATTTGTACAGGGAGCTGAAAAACTGTTTTTT
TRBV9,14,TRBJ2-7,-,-,CASSVSGGFHEQYF,TGTGCCAGCAGCGTATCGGGGGGCTTCCACGAGCAGTACTTC
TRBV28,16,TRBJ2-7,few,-,CASSSGGELGSYEQYF,TGTGCCAGCAGTTCGGGTGGAGAGTTAGGTTCCTACGAGCAGTACTTC
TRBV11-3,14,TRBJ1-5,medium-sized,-,CASSLSGTNQPQHF,TGTGCCAGCAGCTTAAGTGGGACCAATCAGCCCCAGCATTTT
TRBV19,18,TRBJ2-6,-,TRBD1,CASSIGGGVKSGANVLTF,TGTGCCAGTAGTATAGGAGGGGGCGTGAAGTCTGGGGCCAACGTCCTGACTTTC
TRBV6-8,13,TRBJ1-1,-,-,CASSYGEVTEAFF,TGTGCCAGCAGTTATGGGGAAGTGACTGAAGCTTTCTTT
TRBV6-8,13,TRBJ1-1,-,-,CASRQGFFTEAFF,TGTGCCAGCAGGCAGGGGTTTTTTACTGAAGCTTTCTTT
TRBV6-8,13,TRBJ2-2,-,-,CASSYVGAGELFF,TGTGCCAGCAGTTACGTGGGTGCCGGGGAGCTGTTTTTT
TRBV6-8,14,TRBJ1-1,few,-,CASSYSRENTEAFF,TGTGCCAGCAGTTACAGTAGGGAGAACACTGAAGCTTTCTTT
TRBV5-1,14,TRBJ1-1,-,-,CASSLGQSDSEAFF,TGCGCCAGCAGCTTGGGACAGAGTGATAGTGAAGCTTTCTTT
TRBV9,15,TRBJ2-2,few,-,CASSPSTGYTGELFF,TGTGCCAGCAGCCCCTCCACAGGATACACCGGGGAGCTGTTTTTT
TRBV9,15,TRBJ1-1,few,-,CASSVGLSQGTEAFF,TGTGCCAGCAGCGTAGGACTCTCCCAGGGCACTGAAGCTTTCTTT
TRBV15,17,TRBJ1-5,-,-,CATSRSLLGRGNQPQHF,TGTGCCACCAGCAGAAGCCTTTTAGGCCGAGGCAATCAGCCCCAGCATTTT
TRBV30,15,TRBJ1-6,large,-,CAWSVKGDENSPLHF,TGTGCCTGGAGTGTAAAGGGGGATGAGAATTCACCCCTCCACTTT
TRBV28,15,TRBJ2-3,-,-,CASSPPAGLTDTQYF,TGTGCCAGCAGCCCCCCGGCGGGCCTCACAGATACGCAGTATTTT
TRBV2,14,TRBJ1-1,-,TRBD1,CASSSGQGVWEAFF,TGTGCCAGCAGTTCAGGACAGGGGGTCTGGGAAGCTTTCTTT
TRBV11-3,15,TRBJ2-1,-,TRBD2,CASSLASGGWNEQFF,TGTGCCAGCAGCTTGGCTAGCGGGGGCTGGAATGAGCAGTTCTTC
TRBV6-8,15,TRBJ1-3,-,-,CASRRQEDSGNTIYF,TGTGCCAGCAGAAGACAGGAAGACTCTGGAAACACCATATATTTT
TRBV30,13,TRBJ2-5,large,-,CAHSGAAGETQYF,TGTGCCCACTCCGGGGCGGCGGGGGAGACCCAGTACTTC
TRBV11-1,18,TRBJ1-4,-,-,CASSFSLQGFGLNEKLFF,TGTGCCAGCAGCTTTTCTTTGCAGGGCTTCGGGCTTAATGAAAAACTGTTTTTT
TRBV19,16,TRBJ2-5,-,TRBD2,CASSASWASGKETQYF,TGTGCCAGTAGTGCATCCTGGGCTAGCGGGAAGGAGACCCAGTACTTC
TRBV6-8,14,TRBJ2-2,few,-,CASSDSSWTGELFF,TGTGCCAGCAGTGACTCCTCGTGGACCGGGGAGCTGTTTTTT
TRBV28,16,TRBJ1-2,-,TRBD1,CASSIPGQGADYGYTF,TGTGCCAGCAGTATTCCGGGACAGGGGGCCGACTATGGCTACACCTTC
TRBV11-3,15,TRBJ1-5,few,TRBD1,CASSSRTGPNQPQHF,TGTGCCAGCAGCTCCCGGACAGGGCCTAATCAGCCCCAGCATTTT
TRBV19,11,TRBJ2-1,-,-,CASSERNEQFF,TGTGCCAGTAGTGAAAGGAATGAGCAGTTCTTC
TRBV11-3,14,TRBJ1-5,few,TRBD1,CASSPMGQGQPQHF,TGTGCCAGCAGCCCGATGGGACAGGGTCAGCCCCAGCATTTT
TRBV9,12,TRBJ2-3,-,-,CASSYSTDTQYF,TGTGCCAGCAGCTACAGCACAGATACGCAGTATTTT
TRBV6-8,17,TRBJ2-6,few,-,CAISGRGTTSGANVLTF,TGTGCCATCAGTGGGCGAGGGACAACCTCTGGGGCCAACGTCCTGACTTTC
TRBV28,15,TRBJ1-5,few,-,CASSYQTGGGQPQHF,TGTGCCAGCAGTTACCAAACAGGTGGGGGACAGCCCCAGCATTTT
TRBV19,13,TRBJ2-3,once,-,CASKAELTDTQYF,TGTGCCAGTAAGGCGGAACTCACAGATACGCAGTATTTT
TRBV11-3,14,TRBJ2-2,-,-,CASSLTRNTGELFF,TGTGCCAGCAGCTTAACCCGGAACACCGGGGAGCTGTTTTTT
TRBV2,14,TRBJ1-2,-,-,CASSGGASNYGYTF,TGTGCCAGCAGCGGGGGGGCGTCTAACTATGGCTACACCTTC
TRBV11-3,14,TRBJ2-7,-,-,CASSLVDRSYEQYF,TGTGCCAGCAGCTTAGTGGACCGATCCTACGAGCAGTACTTC
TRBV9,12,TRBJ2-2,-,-,CASSPRTGELFF,TGTGCCAGCAGCCCAAGGACCGGGGAGCTGTTTTTT
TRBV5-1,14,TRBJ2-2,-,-,CASSQDRAAGELFF,TGCGCCAGCAGCCAAGATCGGGCCGCCGGGGAGCTGTTTTTT
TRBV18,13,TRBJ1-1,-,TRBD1,CASSTGGELVAFF,TGTGCCAGCTCAACAGGGGGTGAATTAGTAGCTTTCTTT